This T cell receptor beta chain is drawn from a study of T-cell memory formation after mild COVID-19 (dated by TCRdb to the early 2020s). Concerning the study at large: TCR sequence clusters from the two donors were largely donor specific. Two young, previously healthy adult volunteers, one female and one male, were included in the cohort. T-cell clones expanding and contracting after mild COVID-19 in two donors were tracked by longitudinal TCRalpha and TCRbeta repertoire sequencing. Summary of the overall study and its limitations: Some responding clones were detected in pre-infection memory, which suggested that pre-existing cross-reactive memory T cells had joined the SARS-CoV-2 response. Clones contracting from day 15 to 85 had balanced CD4/CD8 phenotypes, while a second wave expanding from day 15 to 37 was biased towards CD4+. SARS-CoV-2 specificity was not confirmed for the second-wave clones peaking on day 37. Only two mild cases were covered by the study, and larger cohorts that include severe cases with pre-infection samples were considered necessary. Contracting CD4+ clones were found mainly in CM and EM memory subsets, while CD8+ clones were enriched in EMRA.

About this clonotype itself: Its antigen specificity is not known. No quality values exist for individual bases; no much larger clone is one base distant.

Instrument on record: Illumina NovaSeq 6000. Using 5'RACE with constant-segment primers, TCRalpha and TCRbeta cDNA libraries were constructed, with sample barcodes and unique molecular identifiers added in the process. Trizol reagent was used to extract RNA from every sample. Amplification of the libraries took two PCR steps, and the second step added a second sample barcode plus Illumina TruSeq adapters. Sequencing of libraries was performed on an Illumina NovaSeq with 2 x 150 bp paired-end reads. On the authors' methods: Reads were demultiplexed and collapsed into UMI-guided consensus sequences with migec v1.2.7. Using mixcr v2.1.11, the UMI consensuses were aligned to TRA and TRB V and J templates and assembled into clonotypes. A clonotype was counted as expanded or contracted only when both edgeR and NoisET called the clonotype significant, with the noise models trained on biological replicates. For edgeR calls, the cutoffs were a false discovery rate-adjusted p below 0.01 and a log2 fold-change threshold of 1. As an exploratory analysis of dynamics, max-normalized trajectories of the 1000 most abundant clonotypes were examined with PCA combined with hierarchical clustering. Separately sequenced CD4+ and CD8+ repertoires were used to assign a CD4 or CD8 phenotype to each responding clone. Through fastp at Q25 and MiXCR, TCRdb rebuilt clones from the public reads, retaining in-frame beta chains. Each record represents a unique CDR3 protein, reported with the most common genes and DNA among its rows. The V and J calls, along with clone size, are taken from TCRdb and not from the paper's own processing. Present in this sample are a few hundred thousand distinct CDR3 sequences, around 15% of which were seen just once. Together, the top ten hold roughly a fifth of the sample.

The germline V end is reduced by 3 bases and the J end by 5 bases; junction bases left unmatched: 15. Taken from the germline V gene, the CDR1 and CDR2 loops are LGHNA and YSLEER. CDR3 length: 17 amino acids, cysteine to phenylalanine. Only the CDR3 DNA is retained, 51 bases long and in frame from the first base. PBMCs were isolated by Ficoll-Paque density gradient centrifugation. Sequencing used PBMCs or a T cell subset sorted from them (not recorded which). The chain is encoded by TRBV4-3 joined to TRBJ1-2, with TRBD1 identical over 7 junction bases. The source of this sequence is a man aged 18 to 35 who had mild COVID-19 (a few samples of this study predate the infection). The sample titles of this study are shuffled in the database, so cell type and time point are left out; the donor was told from shared clones. The CDR3 region reads CASSHPSDRPEVYGYTF. The DNA sequence is given as TGCGCCAGCAGCCACCCCTCGGACAGGCCAGAGGTGTATGGCTACACCTTC.